This TCR beta chain was captured by sequencing in a study of T cells in Graves' hyperthyroidism and ophthalmopathy. What was amplified from RNA transcripts were TCR beta CDR3 regions. The study used the HTBI primer set for a first-round RT-PCR of the TCR CDR3. Each CDR3 protein gets one entry after TCRdb re-called the multiplex PCR reads with MiXCR. The sample lists roughly 180,000 distinct CDR3 sequences, about 9.4% occurring once. This clonotype is labeled as medium-sized. Its antigen remains unidentified. The CDR3 length is 14 residues. With 0 bases clipped from V and 7 bases from J, the junction kept 1 base outside the gene matches. The germline V gene encodes CDR1 SGHVS and CDR2 FQNEAQ. Study-level points and caveats: A 13 V-J model separated ophthalmopathy from stable hyperthyroidism. Blood also held most thyroid clonotypes expanded beyond 0.001.

Each patient was aged 18 to 65 and had newly diagnosed hyperthyroidism of under 2 months' duration. The specimen was blood. The receptor's source is a woman aged 18-29 years with Graves' hyperthyroidism that later progressed to Graves' ophthalmopathy. V is TRBV7-8 and J is TRBJ2-1; 9 bases align to TRBD1. CDR3 sequence: CASSLADRGNEQFF. Here the CDR3 DNA reads TGTGCCAGCAGCTTAGCGGACAGGGGAAATGAGCAGTTCTTC.